This T cell receptor beta chain originates from a study of Ad26.COV2.S vaccination and SARS-CoV-2 variants. Repertoires were generated with immunoSEQ multiplex PCR, while TCRdb's copy carries only in-frame clones and drops some. Altogether about 350,000 clones are present, 88% being singletons, with the ten largest covering around 6.4%. Trimming removed 5 bases from V and 0 bases from J, with 11 bases in between. The CDR3 extends over 15 amino acids. Germline V CDR1 and CDR2: SGHKS, YYEKEE (reference sequence). As to treatment: approximately 18 received Ad26.COV2.S at low or high dose, single or two shots; about 5 received placebo; per-sample allocation not given. Sampling was done on day 63 after the first vaccine or placebo injection.

The chain has TRBV5-5 and TRBJ2-2; D is possibly TRBD2 (6 bases). Sequencing was performed on peripheral blood, taken in a trial of Ad26.COV2.S vaccine versus placebo. The sequence was collected from a person aged 18-65 years who received the Ad26.COV2.S COVID-19 vaccine or a placebo. The CDR3 nucleotides read TGTGCCAGCAGTGTGCGGGGCTCGAACACCGGGGAGCTGTTTTTT. It translates to CASSVRGSNTGELFF.